This TCR beta chain emerged from a study of tumor and adjacent non-tumor tissue in lung cancer. This clonotype was detected many times. A modified ARM-PCR protocol with three rounds of nested PCR amplified TCRbeta. One entry per CDR3 protein, called by TCRdb with MiXCR from the multiplex PCR reads. Among roughly 120,000 distinct CDR3 sequences listed, more than 70% were seen once. This sample's RNA came from whole unsorted tissue. The TCR sequence derives from a woman aged 55-70 years with non-small cell lung cancer. The sequenced sample consisted of lung tumor tissue.

Here the CDR3 reads CASSFDSYSYNEQFF. DNA of the CDR3: TGTGCCAGCAGCTTTGACAGTTATTCTTACAATGAGCAGTTCTTC. The rearrangement links TRBV12-3 or TRBV12-4 to TRBJ2-1; the D gene is possibly TRBD1 (5 bases). The CDR3 length is 15 residues. V lost 6 bases to trimming and J lost 4 bases, with 16 bases between them.